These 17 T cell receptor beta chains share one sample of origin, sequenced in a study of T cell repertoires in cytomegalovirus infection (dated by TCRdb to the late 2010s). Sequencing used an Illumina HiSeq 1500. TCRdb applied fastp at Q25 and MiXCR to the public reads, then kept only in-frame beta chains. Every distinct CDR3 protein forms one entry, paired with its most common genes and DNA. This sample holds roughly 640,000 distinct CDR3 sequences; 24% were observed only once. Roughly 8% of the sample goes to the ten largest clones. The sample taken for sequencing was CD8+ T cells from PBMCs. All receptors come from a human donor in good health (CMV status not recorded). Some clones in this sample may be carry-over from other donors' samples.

CDR3: CASSPRDGAGVNSPLHF. CDR3 DNA: TGTGCCAGCAGCCCCCGGGACGGGGCTGGGGTTAATTCACCCCTCCACTTT. The chain joins TRBV14 to TRBJ1-6; possibly TRBD1 for D (5 bases). Germline CDR1 and CDR2: SGHDN and FVKESK. The ends were cut back, 4 bases at V and 6 bases at J, with 19 bases in the middle. This CDR3 has 17 residues. Based on the CDR3 plus reference TRBV14 and TRBJ1-6, the full variable domain is EAGVTQFPSHSVIEKGQTVTLRCDPISGHDNLYWYRRVMGKEIKFLLHFVKESKQDESGMPNNRFLAERTGGTYSTLKVQPAELEDSGVYFCASSPRDGAGVNSPLHFGNGTRLTVT.

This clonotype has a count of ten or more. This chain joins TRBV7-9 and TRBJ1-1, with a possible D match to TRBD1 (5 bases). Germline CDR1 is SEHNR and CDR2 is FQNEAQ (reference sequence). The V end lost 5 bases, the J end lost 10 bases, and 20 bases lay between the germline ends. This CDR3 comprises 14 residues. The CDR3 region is CASSPPEGPRGAFF. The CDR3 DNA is TGTGCCAGCAGCCCACCCGAGGGGCCACGGGGAGCTTTCTTT.

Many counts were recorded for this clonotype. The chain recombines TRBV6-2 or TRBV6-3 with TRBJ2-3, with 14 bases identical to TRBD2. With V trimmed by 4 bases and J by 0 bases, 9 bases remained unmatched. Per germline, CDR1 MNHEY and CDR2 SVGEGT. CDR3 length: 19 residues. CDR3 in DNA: TGTGCCAGCAGTTCCTGGACTAGCGGGGGGCTAACTAGCACAGATACGCAGTATTTT. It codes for CASSSWTSGGLTSTDTQYF.

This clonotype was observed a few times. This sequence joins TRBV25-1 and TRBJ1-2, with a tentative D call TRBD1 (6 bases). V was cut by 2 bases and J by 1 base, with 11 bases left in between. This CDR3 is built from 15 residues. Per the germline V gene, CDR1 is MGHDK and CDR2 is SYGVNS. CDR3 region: CASSEGDTVNYGYTF. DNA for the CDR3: TGTGCCAGCAGTGAAGGGGACACAGTTAACTATGGCTACACCTTC.

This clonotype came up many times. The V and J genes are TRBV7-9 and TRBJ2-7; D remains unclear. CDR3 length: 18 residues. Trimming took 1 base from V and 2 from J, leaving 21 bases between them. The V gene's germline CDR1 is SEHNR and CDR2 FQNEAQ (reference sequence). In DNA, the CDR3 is TGTGCCAGCAGCTTAGGGGAACACCCAGATGCATCAACCTACGAGCAGTACGTC. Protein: CASSLGEHPDASTYEQYV.

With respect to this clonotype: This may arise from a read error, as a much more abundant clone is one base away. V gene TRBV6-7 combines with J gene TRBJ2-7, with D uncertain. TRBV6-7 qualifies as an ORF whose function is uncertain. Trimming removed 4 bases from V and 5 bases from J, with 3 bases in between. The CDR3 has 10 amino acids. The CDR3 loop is CASSSHEQYF. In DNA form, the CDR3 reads TGTGCCAGCAGTTCGCACGAGCAGTACTTC.

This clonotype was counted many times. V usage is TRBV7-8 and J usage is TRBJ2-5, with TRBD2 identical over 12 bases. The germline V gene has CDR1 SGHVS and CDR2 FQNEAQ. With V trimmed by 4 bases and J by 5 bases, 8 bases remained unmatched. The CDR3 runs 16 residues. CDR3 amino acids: CASSSRTSGEEETQYF. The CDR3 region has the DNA TGTGCCAGCAGCTCCAGGACTAGCGGGGAGGAGGAGACCCAGTACTTC.

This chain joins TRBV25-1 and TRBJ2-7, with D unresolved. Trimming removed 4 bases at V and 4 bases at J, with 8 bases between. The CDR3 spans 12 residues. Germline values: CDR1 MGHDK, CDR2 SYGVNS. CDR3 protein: CASSGLIYEQYF. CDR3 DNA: TGTGCCAGCAGTGGACTCATATACGAGCAGTACTTC.

DNA of the CDR3: TGTGCCAGCAGTTACTCGGCAAGCGGCCCCTACAATGAGCAGTTCTTC. This encodes CASSYSASGPYNEQFF. The J gene is TRBJ2-1, the V gene TRBV6-2 or TRBV6-3; possible D gene TRBD2, 5 bases. The germline CDR1 and CDR2 sequences are MNHEY and SVGEGT. This CDR3 has 16 amino acids. Trimming took off 0 bases at V and 2 bases at J, with 11 bases between the two ends.

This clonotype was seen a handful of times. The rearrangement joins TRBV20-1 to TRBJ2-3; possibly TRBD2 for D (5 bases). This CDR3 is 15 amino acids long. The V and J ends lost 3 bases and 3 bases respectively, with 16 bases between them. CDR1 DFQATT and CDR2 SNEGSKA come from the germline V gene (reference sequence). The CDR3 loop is CSASGVAIGTDTQYF. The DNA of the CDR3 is TGCAGTGCTAGCGGGGTTGCTATCGGAACAGATACGCAGTATTTT.

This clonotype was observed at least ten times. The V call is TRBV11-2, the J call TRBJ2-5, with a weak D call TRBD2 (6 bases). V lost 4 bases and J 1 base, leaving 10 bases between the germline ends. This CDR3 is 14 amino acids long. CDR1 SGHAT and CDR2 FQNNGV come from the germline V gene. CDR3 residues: CASSSGDFQETQYF. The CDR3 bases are TGTGCCAGCAGCTCTGGGGACTTCCAAGAGACCCAGTACTTC.

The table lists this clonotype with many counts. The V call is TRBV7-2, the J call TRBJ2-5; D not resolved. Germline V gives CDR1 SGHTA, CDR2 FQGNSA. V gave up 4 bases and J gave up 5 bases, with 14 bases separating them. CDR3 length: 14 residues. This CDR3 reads CASSSLANGETQYF. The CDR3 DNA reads TGTGCCAGCAGCTCCTTGGCCAATGGGGAGACCCAGTACTTC.

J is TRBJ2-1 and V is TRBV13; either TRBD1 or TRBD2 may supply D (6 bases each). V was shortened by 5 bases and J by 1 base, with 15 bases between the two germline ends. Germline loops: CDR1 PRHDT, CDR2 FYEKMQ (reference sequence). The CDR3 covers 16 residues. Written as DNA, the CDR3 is TGTGCCAGCAGCCCGCCGAAGGGGGGATCCTACAATGAGCAGTTCTTC. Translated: CASSPPKGGSYNEQFF.

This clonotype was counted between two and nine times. The CDR3 here is CASTDSAYGYTF. In nucleotides, the CDR3 is TGCGCCAGCACGGACAGCGCCTATGGCTACACCTTC. The chain links TRBV5-1 to TRBJ1-2; D might be TRBD1 (6 bases). The CDR3 consists of 12 residues. The V end was cut by 6 bases, the J end by 4 bases, with 10 bases between. Per the germline V gene, CDR1 is SGHRS and CDR2 is YFSETQ.

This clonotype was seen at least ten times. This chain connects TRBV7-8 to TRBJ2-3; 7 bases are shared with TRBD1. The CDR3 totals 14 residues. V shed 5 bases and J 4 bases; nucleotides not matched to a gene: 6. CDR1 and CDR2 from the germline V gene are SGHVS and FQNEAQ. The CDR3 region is CASSPPTGSDTQYF. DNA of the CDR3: TGTGCCAGCAGCCCGCCGACAGGGTCAGATACGCAGTATTTT.

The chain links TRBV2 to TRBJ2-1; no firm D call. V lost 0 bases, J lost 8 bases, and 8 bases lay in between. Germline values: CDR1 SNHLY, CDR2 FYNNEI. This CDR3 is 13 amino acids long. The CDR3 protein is CASSEAGGDEQFF. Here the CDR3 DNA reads TGTGCCAGCAGTGAAGCAGGTGGGGATGAGCAGTTCTTC.

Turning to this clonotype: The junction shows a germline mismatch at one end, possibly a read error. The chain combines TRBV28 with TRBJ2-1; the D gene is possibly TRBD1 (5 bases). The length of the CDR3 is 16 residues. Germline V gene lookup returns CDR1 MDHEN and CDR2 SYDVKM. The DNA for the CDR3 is TGTGCCAGCAGTTTCCGAGACCTTAGCCAGGACAATAAGCAGTTCTTC. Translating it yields CASSFRDLSQDNKQFF.